This entry lists 17 T cell receptor beta chains sequenced from one sample in a study of CD8+ T cells in alopecia areata. Sequencing used cDNA as its template, made by extracting RNA and reverse transcribing it. Produced via immunoSEQ multiplex PCR; TCRdb's table is partial and in-frame only. Among approximately 57,000 clones, around 96% were seen once, and the ten largest hold about 26%. The specimen comprised CD8+ T cells sorted from blood, sampled at week 0. These receptors all come from a human donor with alopecia areata.

The chain joins TRBV29-1 to TRBJ2-7; D ambiguous. Germline CDR1 SQVTM, CDR2 ANQGSEA. The ends were cut back, 0 bases at V and 3 bases at J, with 15 bases in the middle. The CDR3 contains 15 residues. The CDR3 is CSVEDRDHGNYEQYF. CDR3 DNA sequence: TGCAGCGTTGAAGATCGCGACCACGGTAACTACGAGCAGTACTTC.

The rearrangement links TRBV7-9 to TRBJ1-1, with unresolved D. Germline values: CDR1 SEHNR, CDR2 FQNEAQ (reference sequence). V was pared by 6 bases and J by 8 bases, with 16 bases between. The CDR3 loop spans 13 amino acids. CDR3 nucleotide sequence: TGTGCCAGCAGGAGAAGAACAGACCCAGAAGCTTTCTTT. It is translated as CASRRRTDPEAFF.

The DNA of the CDR3 is TGCGCCAGCAGCCAAGACGGGGGGATCACAGATACGCAGTATTTT. This codes for CASSQDGGITDTQYF. The V and J genes are TRBV4-1 and TRBJ2-3; TRBD2 matches 7 bases. The CDR3 loop spans 15 amino acids. V lost 0 bases, J lost 2 bases, and 2 bases stayed unmatched. CDR1 and CDR2 from the germline V gene are MGHRA and YSYEKL.

Here the CDR3 DNA reads TGTGCCATCAGTCCGGGACAGGGGCTCTACAATGAGCAGTTCTTC. Amino acid sequence: CAISPGQGLYNEQFF. This chain joins TRBV10-3 and TRBJ2-1; 10 bases fit TRBD1. The CDR3 runs 15 residues. Trimming at V came to 5 bases and at J to 3 bases, leaving 4 bases not matched to a gene. Germline CDR1 and CDR2: ENHRY and SYGVKD.

The chain joins TRBV7-9 to TRBJ2-2; TRBD1 agrees at 7 bases. V dropped 3 bases and J dropped 5; count of bases not matched to a gene: 6. Germline V lookup: CDR1 SEHNR, CDR2 FQNEAQ (reference sequence). This CDR3 is built from 15 residues. CDR3 in DNA: TGTGCCAGCAGCTTTTACACAGGGGCGACCGGGGAGCTGTTTTTT. Encoded protein: CASSFYTGATGELFF.

This clone is labeled medium-sized. V is TRBV27 and J is TRBJ1-2, with D maybe TRBD1 (6 bases). Germline V gene lookup returns CDR1 MNHEY and CDR2 SMNVEV (reference sequence). V was pared by 5 bases and J by 2 bases, with 9 bases between. CDR3 size: 13 residues. The CDR3 DNA reads TGTGCCAGCAGTCTTACAGGGAACTATGGCTACACCTTC. Its protein is CASSLTGNYGYTF.

This clone has just one count. The J gene is TRBJ2-3, the V gene TRBV7-2, with no clear D. This CDR3 is built from 12 residues. Germline values: CDR1 SGHTA, CDR2 FQGNSA. Trimming shortened V by 8 bases and J by 2 bases, and 8 bases separated the two germline ends. CDR3 residues: CASHHNTDTQYF. Written as DNA, the CDR3 is TGTGCCAGCCACCACAACACAGATACGCAGTATTTT. Full variable domain (outside the CDR3, taken from reference TRBV7-2 and TRBJ2-3): GAGVSQSPSNKVTEKGKDVELRCDPISGHTALYWYRQSLGQGLEFLIYFQGNSAPDKSGLPSDRFSAERTGGSVSTLTIQRTQQEDSAVYLCASHHNTDTQYFGPGTRLTVL.

This clone was counted once. The rearrangement links TRBV7-9 to TRBJ1-1; D is perhaps TRBD1 (5 bases). The CDR3 has 12 amino acids. In germline, CDR1 is SEHNR, CDR2 FQNEAQ (reference sequence). V lost 3 bases and J 8 bases, leaving 10 bases between the germline ends. CDR3 residues: CASSFRRVEAFF. The CDR3 coding sequence is TGTGCCAGCAGCTTCCGCAGGGTAGAAGCTTTCTTT.

V usage is TRBV27 and J usage is TRBJ1-4, with D perhaps TRBD1 (5 bases). V shed 2 bases and J shed 5 bases, with 12 bases lying between them. The CDR3 covers 15 residues. CDR1 and CDR2 (germline): MNHEY, SMNVEV (reference sequence). This CDR3 reads CASSLGGLLNEKLFF. CDR3 DNA: TGTGCCAGCAGTTTAGGGGGACTGTTAAATGAAAAACTGTTTTTT. The whole variable domain, remainder taken from reference TRBV27 and TRBJ1-4, is EAQVTQNPRYLITVTGKKLTVTCSQNMNHEYMSWYRQDPGLGLRQIYYSMNVEVTDKGDVPEGYKVSRKEKRNFPLILESPSPNQTSLYFCASSLGGLLNEKLFFGSGTQLSVL.

The chain couples TRBV30 to TRBJ2-5, with D possibly called TRBD1 or TRBD2 (6 bases each). This CDR3 has 15 residues. Germline lookup yields CDR1 GTSNPN and CDR2 SVGIG (reference sequence). Trimming cost V 5 bases and J 5 bases, with 21 bases left between them. The CDR3 loop reads CAWQTTGGQLETQYF. DNA of the CDR3: TGTGCCTGGCAGACCACTGGGGGGCAGTTGGAGACCCAGTACTTC.

The rearrangement uses TRBV29-1 and TRBJ2-3, with D maybe TRBD2 (6 bases). This CDR3 has 13 residues. Looked up from germline, CDR1 is SQVTM and CDR2 is ANQGSEA. V was trimmed by 7 bases and J by 4 bases, leaving 15 bases between them. Here the CDR3 reads CSANGGLADTQYF. CDR3 bases: TGCAGCGCCAACGGGGGTCTGGCAGATACGCAGTATTTT.

The J gene is TRBJ2-7, the V gene TRBV7-9, with 8 bases lining up with TRBD2. V was clipped by 6 bases and J by 0 bases; unmatched bases: 10. CDR3 length: 16 residues. Germline CDR1 and CDR2: SEHNR and FQNEAQ (reference sequence). The CDR3, as DNA: TGTGCCAGCAGTCTTGGGAGCGGGGGCCTCTCCTACGAGCAGTACTTC. Protein product: CASSLGSGGLSYEQYF. The entire variable domain, with the rest obtained from reference TRBV7-9 and TRBJ2-7, is as follows: DTGVSQNPRHKITKRGQNVTFRCDPISEHNRLYWYRQTLGQGPEFLTYFQNEAQLEKSRLLSDRFSAERPKGSFSTLEIQRTEQGDSAMYLCASSLGSGGLSYEQYFGPGTRLTVT.

The chain uses TRBV7-6 and TRBJ2-3, with a possible D match to TRBD2 (5 bases). Per germline, CDR1 SGHVS and CDR2 FNYEAQ. V lost 4 bases to trimming and J lost 0 bases, with 11 bases between them. The CDR3 consists of 15 residues. The CDR3 bases are TGTGCCAGCAGCTATCAGAGGACTAGCACAGATACGCAGTATTTT. Translation: CASSYQRTSTDTQYF. The full variable domain, rest sourced from reference TRBV7-6 and TRBJ2-3, is GAGVSQSPRYKVTKRGQDVALRCDPISGHVSLYWYRQALGQGPEFLTYFNYEAQQDKSGLPNDRFSAERPEGSISTLTIQRTEQRDSAMYRCASSYQRTSTDTQYFGPGTRLTVL.

This chain joins TRBV15 and TRBJ2-3; TRBD2 might be the D (5 bases). CDR1 is LNHNV and CDR2 is YYDKDF in the germline V gene (reference sequence). V was cut by 3 bases and J by 4 bases, with 11 bases left in between. This CDR3 is built from 14 residues. For the CDR3, the DNA is TGTGCCACCAGCAGCTCCGGAGCGGCAGATACGCAGTATTTT. Translating it yields CATSSSGAADTQYF.

The chain couples TRBV4-1 to TRBJ2-3; 9 bases line up with TRBD2. Germline lookup yields CDR1 MGHRA and CDR2 YSYEKL. The CDR3 has 19 amino acids. J was trimmed by 2 bases and V by 3 bases; bases with no gene match: 15. This chain's CDR3 is CASSQIPQTSGILTDTQYF. DNA of the CDR3: TGCGCCAGCAGCCAGATCCCTCAGACTAGCGGAATCCTCACAGATACGCAGTATTTT.

This clone came up a few times. V usage is TRBV25-1 and J usage is TRBJ2-7; no clear D gene. The V and J ends lost 3 bases and 3 bases respectively, with 6 bases between them. CDR3 length: 12 amino acids. Germline V CDR1 and CDR2: MGHDK, SYGVNS. The CDR3 here is CASSDTGYEQYF. Written as DNA, the CDR3 is TGTGCCAGCAGTGACACCGGCTACGAGCAGTACTTC.

The genes are TRBV4-1 and TRBJ2-3, with unresolved D. The CDR3 has 13 amino acids. V was trimmed by 1 base and J by 3 bases, leaving 5 bases between them. CDR1 is MGHRA, CDR2 YSYEKL, per germline. This CDR3 is CASSQVGTDTQYF. The DNA of the CDR3 is TGCGCCAGCAGCCAAGTAGGAACAGATACGCAGTATTTT.